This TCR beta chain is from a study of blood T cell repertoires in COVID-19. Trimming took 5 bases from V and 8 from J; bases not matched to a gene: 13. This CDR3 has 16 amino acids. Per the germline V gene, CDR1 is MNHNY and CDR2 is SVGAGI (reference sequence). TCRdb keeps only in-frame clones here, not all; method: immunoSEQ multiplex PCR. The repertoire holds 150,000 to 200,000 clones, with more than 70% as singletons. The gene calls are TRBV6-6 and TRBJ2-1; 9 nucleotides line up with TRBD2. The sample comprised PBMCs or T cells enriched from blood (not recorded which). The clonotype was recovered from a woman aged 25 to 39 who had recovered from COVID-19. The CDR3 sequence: CASSHRGAGGFHEQFF. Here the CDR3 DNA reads TGTGCCAGCAGTCACCGGGGAGCGGGAGGTTTTCATGAGCAGTTCTTC.